This T cell receptor (beta chain) was obtained from a study of T cells in Graves' hyperthyroidism and ophthalmopathy. This clonotype was seen a handful of times. Diagnosing involved the use of clinical symptoms, serum thyroxine and TRAb, thyroid ultrasound and orbital computed tomography. Trimming took off 5 bases at V and 2 bases at J, with 11 bases between the two ends. This CDR3 region has 13 residues. Per the germline V gene, CDR1 is SQVTM and CDR2 is ANQGSEA. The source material, RNA transcripts, was used to amplify TCR beta CDR3 regions. RT-PCR in the first round (using the HTBI primer set) targeted the TCR CDR3. From the multiplex PCR reads, TCRdb called clonotypes with MiXCR, one entry per CDR3 protein. The sample has under 350,000 distinct CDR3 sequences, about 18% seen once.

This TCR came from a woman aged 55 to 70 with Graves' ophthalmopathy. Sample: blood. This chain uses TRBV29-1 with TRBJ2-3; no clear D. The CDR3 sequence is CSVLVWDTDTQYF. In DNA form, the CDR3 reads TGCAGCGTTTTGGTATGGGACACAGATACGCAGTATTTT.